The 28 T cell receptor beta chains in this list originate from one sample, sequenced in a study of blood T cell repertoires in COVID-19. Repertoires were generated with immunoSEQ multiplex PCR, while TCRdb's copy carries only in-frame clones and drops some. The sample yields some 44,000 clones, 80% to 95% seen once. Sequencing was done on a sample of peripheral blood. These receptors came from a human donor in a cohort sampled during active COVID-19.

The chain links TRBV29-1 to TRBJ1-4; D call uncertain. CDR3 length: 14 residues. Trimming shortened V by 3 bases and J by 5 bases, and 13 bases separated the two germline ends. The germline V gene has CDR1 SQVTM and CDR2 ANQGSEA. In DNA form, the CDR3 reads TGCAGCGTTGATCGAACGGGTTCAAATGAAAAACTGTTTTTT. Amino acid sequence: CSVDRTGSNEKLFF.

This chain links TRBV4-1 with TRBJ2-2, with 13 bases identical to TRBD2. The CDR3 has 18 residues. Germline V gene sequence: CDR1 MGHRA, CDR2 YSYEKL. The ends lost 4 bases at V and 5 bases at J; junction bases unmatched: 10. CDR3 protein: CASSLPRGLAGKTGELFF. DNA of the CDR3: TGCGCCAGCAGCCTTCCCCGGGGACTAGCGGGAAAGACCGGGGAGCTGTTTTTT.

The V gene is TRBV11-3, the J gene TRBJ2-7; the match to TRBD1 covers 7 bases. CDR3 length: 14 residues. V gave up 1 base and J gave up 3 bases; unmatched junction bases: 3. Germline V gene data show CDR1 as SGHNT and CDR2 as YENEEA. CDR3 DNA sequence: TGTGCCAGCAGCTTAGGAGGGGACAGCTACGAGCAGTACTTC. Its protein product is CASSLGGDSYEQYF.

The chain uses TRBV9 and TRBJ1-4; 8 bases line up with TRBD1. Unmatched junction bases numbered 5, after V lost 4 bases and J lost 3 bases. CDR1 is SGDLS, CDR2 YYNGEE, per germline. The length of the CDR3 is 15 residues. The CDR3 loop is CASSTRTGPNEKLFF. In nucleotides, the CDR3 is TGTGCCAGCAGCACCCGGACAGGGCCTAATGAAAAACTGTTTTTT.

This chain links TRBV27 with TRBJ1-2; perhaps TRBD1 as D (6 bases). CDR3 size: 15 residues. V was cut by 3 bases and J by 7 bases, with 18 bases left in between. CDR1 is MNHEY, CDR2 SMNVEV, per germline (reference sequence). The CDR3 DNA reads TGTGCCAGCAGTTTTTGGGGTGGGGGGGCAGGTGGCTACACCTTC. Amino acid sequence: CASSFWGGGAGGYTF.

This clone appeared a few times. The chain is built from TRBV7-2 and TRBJ2-7; possibly TRBD2 for D (6 bases). Trimming stripped 6 bases from V and 0 bases from J, with 15 bases between. Per germline, CDR1 SGHTA and CDR2 FQGNSA. The CDR3 extends over 15 amino acids. The CDR3 DNA reads TGTGCCAGCAGATCCGGTGGGGGGAGCTCCTACGAGCAGTACTTC. As protein: CASRSGGGSSYEQYF.

This clone was seen a handful of times. The chain is built from TRBV6-5 and TRBJ1-1, with D possibly TRBD1 on 6 matching bases. From germline, CDR1 is MNHEY and CDR2 SVGAGI. Trimming took off 8 bases at V and 3 bases at J, with 10 bases between the two ends. The CDR3 extends over 12 amino acids. In DNA, the CDR3 is TGTGCCAGCGTTAACAGGGACACTGAAGCTTTCTTT. Translating gives CASVNRDTEAFF.

The J gene is TRBJ2-5, the V gene TRBV2; 9 bases agree with TRBD2. Germline V lookup: CDR1 SNHLY, CDR2 FYNNEI. The CDR3 contains 14 residues. The trim removed 8 bases at V and 4 bases at J, leaving 8 bases unmatched. DNA of the CDR3: TGTGCCAGCGTCGCGGGGGGGCGTTCAGAGACCCAGTACTTC. It encodes CASVAGGRSETQYF.

The chain carries TRBV1 and TRBJ1-4. TRBV1 is flagged as a pseudogene. There are 15 residues in the CDR3. The CDR3 DNA reads as TGCACCAGCAGCCAAGAAAACCAAACGGGTGAAAAACTGTTTTTT. As protein: CTSSQENQTGEKLFF.

The chain has TRBV5-5 and TRBJ2-3; D ambiguous. V was shortened by 0 bases and J by 2 bases, with 13 bases between the two germline ends. Germline lookup yields CDR1 SGHKS and CDR2 YYEKEE (reference sequence). The CDR3 contains 16 residues. The CDR3 nucleotides are TGTGCCAGCAGCTTGGGGGCATCCGTACTCACAGATACGCAGTATTTT. This codes for CASSLGASVLTDTQYF.

V usage is TRBV5-1 and J usage is TRBJ2-5, with D tentatively TRBD1 (6 bases). The CDR3 is 14 amino acids. The V end was cut by 0 bases, the J end by 4 bases, with 10 bases between. Looked up from germline, CDR1 is SGHRS and CDR2 is YFSETQ. Here the CDR3 DNA reads TGCGCCAGCAGCTTGGGAAGGGGGTTAGAGACCCAGTACTTC. Protein: CASSLGRGLETQYF.

This clone has just one count. This chain links TRBV3-1 (or the pseudogene TRBV3-2) with TRBJ2-6; D is uncertain. Germline CDR1 is LGHDT and CDR2 is YNNKEL (reference sequence). V was cut by 0 bases and J by 0 bases, with 6 bases left in between. This CDR3 has 16 amino acids. The CDR3 DNA reads as TGTGCCAGCAGCCAAGATATAGCCTCTGGGGCCAACGTCCTGACTTTC. It codes for CASSQDIASGANVLTF.

The rearrangement joins TRBV18 to TRBJ1-1, with a possible D match to TRBD1 (6 bases). The CDR3 loop spans 13 amino acids. With 3 bases removed from V and 6 bases from J, the gap between germline ends came to 11 bases. Germline V gene data show CDR1 as KGHSH and CDR2 as LQKENI. The CDR3 sequence is CASSPGTNAEAFF. CDR3 nucleotide sequence: TGTGCCAGCTCACCTGGGACAAACGCTGAAGCTTTCTTT.

This clone was recorded only once. This chain connects TRBV11-2 to TRBJ2-4; TRBD1 matches at 9 bases. The CDR3 length is 17 residues. Germline CDR1 and CDR2: SGHAT and FQNNGV. V dropped 5 bases and J dropped 6; count of bases not matched to a gene: 14. This CDR3 is CASSLQNRGLWGNIQYF. The CDR3 DNA reads TGTGCCAGCAGCCTTCAAAACAGGGGGCTGTGGGGAAACATTCAGTACTTC.

This rearrangement joins TRBV7-8 to TRBJ2-7; D may be TRBD2 (5 bases). CDR1 is SGHVS, CDR2 FQNEAQ, per germline. Trimming left V 5 bases short and J 12 bases short, with 17 bases between. CDR3 length equals 12 residues. This CDR3 is CASSPEGRPSYF. The CDR3 DNA sequence: TGTGCCAGCAGCCCCGAGGGCCGCCCGTCGTACTTC.

This clone was counted once. This rearrangement joins TRBV7-7 to TRBJ1-4; the D gene is possibly TRBD1 (5 bases). Germline values: CDR1 SSHAT, CDR2 FNYEAQ (reference sequence). V lost 2 bases and J lost 7, with 17 bases in between. This CDR3 region has 16 residues. CDR3 nucleotides: TGTGCCAGCAGCTTAAATCCGGGCGGGGGTGCTGAAAAACTGTTTTTT. It translates to CASSLNPGGGAEKLFF.

The rearrangement links TRBV21-1 to TRBJ1-2; the DNA was not compared with TRBD1, the D call given in the table. TRBV21-1 is an annotated pseudogene. This CDR3 region has 14 residues. The chain's CDR3 is CASTTGTANYGYTF. CDR3 DNA: TGTGCCAGCACGACAGGGACTGCTAACTATGGCTACACCTTC.

This clone has only one observation. The chain recombines TRBV19 with TRBJ2-7; weak D call: TRBD2 (6 bases). The germline V and J ends were trimmed by 7 bases and 6 bases, with 19 bases remaining between them. The CDR3 loop spans 14 amino acids. Germline-derived CDR1 and CDR2 are LNHDA and SQIVND (reference sequence). This chain's CDR3 is CASMEGPTGGEQYF. CDR3 DNA: TGTGCCAGTATGGAGGGCCCGACTGGTGGCGAGCAGTACTTC.

This chain uses TRBV9 with TRBJ2-1; 11 positions match TRBD2. Germline-derived CDR1 and CDR2 are SGDLS and YYNGEE. The CDR3 runs to 15 residues. V lost 2 bases to trimming and J lost 4 bases; unmatched junction nucleotides: 2. DNA for the CDR3: TGTGCCAGCAGCGTCGGACTAGCGGGTTACAATGAGCAGTTCTTC. It yields the protein CASSVGLAGYNEQFF.

The sample holds one count of this clone. The rearrangement links TRBV28 to TRBJ1-4; a possible D gene is TRBD1 (5 bases). Per germline, CDR1 MDHEN and CDR2 SYDVKM. V was shortened by 4 bases and J by 5 bases, with 11 bases between the two germline ends. CDR3 length: 14 amino acids. The CDR3 DNA follows: TGTGCCAGCAGTTCTGGGGGAGGAAATGAAAAACTGTTTTTT. It specifies CASSSGGGNEKLFF. Variable domain in full (rest from reference TRBV28 and TRBJ1-4): DVKVTQSSRYLVKRTGEKVFLECVQDMDHENMFWYRQDPGLGLRLIYFSYDVKMKEKGDIPEGYSVSREKKERFSLILESASTNQTSMYLCASSSGGGNEKLFFGSGTQLSVL.

CDR3 amino acids: CASSLAGGNEQFF. The CDR3 region has the DNA TGTGCCAGCAGCTTAGCCGGAGGGAATGAGCAGTTCTTC. The chain recombines TRBV7-9 with TRBJ2-1; a possible D gene is TRBD2 (6 bases). The CDR3 sequence is 13 residues long. Germline assignment: CDR1 SEHNR and CDR2 FQNEAQ (reference sequence). V was pared by 0 bases and J by 7 bases, with 7 bases between.

The chain has TRBV28 and TRBJ2-2; 10 nucleotides line up with TRBD1. V trimming: 2 bases; J trimming: 6 bases; junction bases outside the gene matches: 3. CDR1 is MDHEN and CDR2 is SYDVKM in the germline V gene. This CDR3 is 15 amino acids long. The CDR3 DNA reads as TGTGCCAGCAGTTTAGGTGACAGGGGGCCCGGGGAGCTGTTTTTT. Its protein is CASSLGDRGPGELFF.

Worth noting for this clone: Other DNA sequences in this specimen translate into the identical CDR3. The J gene is TRBJ2-7, the V gene TRBV5-4, with D perhaps TRBD1 (6 bases). Between the trimmed V and J ends, which lost 2 bases and 3 bases, there was a span of 6 bases. The CDR3 has 12 amino acids. The germline CDR1 and CDR2 sequences are SGHNT and YYREEE (reference sequence). The DNA of the CDR3 is TGTGCCAGCAGCTTACAGGGCTACGAGCAGTACTTC. It encodes CASSLQGYEQYF.

This chain uses TRBV5-1 with TRBJ2-3; 10 positions agree with TRBD2. The CDR3 has 17 residues. Germline V lookup: CDR1 SGHRS, CDR2 YFSETQ. J was trimmed by 2 bases and V by 0 bases; bases with no gene match: 6. CDR3 amino acids: CASSLGGSGRATDTQYF. CDR3 sequence (DNA): TGCGCCAGCAGCTTGGGGGGAAGCGGGAGGGCCACAGATACGCAGTATTTT.

In its sample, this clone was seen once. The chain is built from TRBV19 and TRBJ2-5; D might be TRBD2 (5 bases). This CDR3 comprises 15 residues. V was shortened by 2 bases and J by 4 bases, with 14 bases between the two germline ends. Germline V gives CDR1 LNHDA, CDR2 SQIVND (reference sequence). CDR3 sequence (DNA): TGTGCCAGTAGTATACGGGGAAGTGTTGGAGAGACCCAGTACTTC. It translates to CASSIRGSVGETQYF.

The CDR3 region is CASSVGQGLNNEQFF. For the CDR3, the DNA is TGTGCCAGCAGCGTCGGACAGGGGCTTAACAATGAGCAGTTCTTC. The rearrangement uses TRBV9 and TRBJ2-1; 9 bases are a match to TRBD1. With 2 bases clipped from V and 5 bases from J, the junction kept 5 bases outside the gene matches. The germline gives CDR1 SGDLS, CDR2 YYNGEE. CDR3 size: 15 residues. The full variable domain, in which reference TRBV9 and TRBJ2-1 provide the parts outside the CDR3, is DSGVTQTPKHLITATGQRVTLRCSPRSGDLSVYWYQQSLDQGLQFLIQYYNGEERAKGNILERFSAQQFPDLHSELNLSSLELGDSALYFCASSVGQGLNNEQFFGPGTRLTVL.

The J gene is TRBJ1-1, the V gene TRBV6-6; no reliable D call. This CDR3 is built from 12 residues. The V and J ends lost 5 bases and 1 base respectively, with 5 bases between them. Germline loops: CDR1 MNHNY, CDR2 SVGAGI (reference sequence). The CDR3 region has the DNA TGTGCCAGCAGTATGCGGAACACTGAAGCTTTCTTT. It codes for CASSMRNTEAFF.

The rearrangement links TRBV5-6 to TRBJ2-7; TRBD1 might be the D (5 bases). Trimming cost V 3 bases and J 1 base, with 11 bases left between them. The CDR3 runs to 14 residues. Germline assignment: CDR1 SGHDT and CDR2 YYEEEE. In nucleotides, the CDR3 is TGTGCCAGCAGCTGGCAGGGTAGGTCCTACGAGCAGTACTTC. Its protein is CASSWQGRSYEQYF.